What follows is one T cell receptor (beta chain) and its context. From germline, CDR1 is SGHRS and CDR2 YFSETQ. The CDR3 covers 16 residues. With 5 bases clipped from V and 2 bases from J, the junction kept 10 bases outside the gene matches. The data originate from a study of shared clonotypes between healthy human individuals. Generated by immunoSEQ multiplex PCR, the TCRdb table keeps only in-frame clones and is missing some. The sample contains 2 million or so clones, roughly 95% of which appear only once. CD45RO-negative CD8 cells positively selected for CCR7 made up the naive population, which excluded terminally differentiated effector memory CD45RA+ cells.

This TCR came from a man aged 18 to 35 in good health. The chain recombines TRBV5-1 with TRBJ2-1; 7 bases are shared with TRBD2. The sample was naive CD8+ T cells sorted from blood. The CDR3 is CASRPPDRGAYNEQFF. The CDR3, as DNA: TGCGCCAGCAGGCCCCCGGACCGGGGGGCCTACAATGAGCAGTTCTTC.